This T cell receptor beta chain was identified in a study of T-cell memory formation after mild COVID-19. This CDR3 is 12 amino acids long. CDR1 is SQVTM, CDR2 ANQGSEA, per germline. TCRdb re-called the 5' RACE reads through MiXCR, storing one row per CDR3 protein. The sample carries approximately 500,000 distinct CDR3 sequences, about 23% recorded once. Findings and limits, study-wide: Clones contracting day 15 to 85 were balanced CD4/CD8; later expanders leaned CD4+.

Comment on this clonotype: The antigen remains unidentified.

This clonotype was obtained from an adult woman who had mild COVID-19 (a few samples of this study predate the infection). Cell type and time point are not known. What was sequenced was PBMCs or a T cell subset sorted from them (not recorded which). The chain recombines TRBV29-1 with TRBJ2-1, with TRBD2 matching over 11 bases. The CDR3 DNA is TGCAAGACTAGCGGGGAAAACAATGAGCAGTTCTTC. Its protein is CKTSGENNEQFF.